This is a list of T cell receptor beta chains from one sample in a study of blood T cell repertoires in COVID-19. Some clones are missing from TCRdb's copy, which holds only in-frame ones; the method was immunoSEQ multiplex PCR. Altogether about 160,000 clones are present, approximately 88% being singletons, with the ten largest covering roughly 9.5%. The sequencing input was peripheral blood. These receptor sequences come from a woman of 80 years or more with active or convalescent COVID-19. The conserved cysteine and the conserved F or W are not part of the CDR3 here. The order of the fields is J gene, V gene, CDR3 length, CDR3 protein.

J: TRBJ2-7
V: TRBV18
length: 13
CDR3: ASSPLGRQGTEQY

J: TRBJ2-2
V: TRBV5-1
length: 14
CDR3: ASSLEGQGFTGELF

J: TRBJ1-1
V: TRBV3-1/TRBV3-2
length: 13
CDR3: ASSLHQTGNTEAF

J: TRBJ1-5
V: TRBV19
length: 10
CDR3: ASTQQEQPQH

J: TRBJ1-4
V: TRBV6-5
length: 12
CDR3: ASSYSSGGEKLF

J: TRBJ1-2
V: TRBV4-1
length: 14
CDR3: ASSQGWADSNYGYT

J: TRBJ2-2
V: TRBV3-1/TRBV3-2
length: 13
CDR3: ASSQVSQPPGELF

J: TRBJ2-1
V: TRBV9
length: 15
CDR3: ASSVARWTGGVNEQF

J: TRBJ1-1
V: TRBV5-6
length: 10
CDR3: ASSQAWSEAF

J: TRBJ1-6
V: TRBV6-5
length: 12
CDR3: ASKDSKLNSPLH

J: TRBJ1-6
V: TRBV19
length: 13
CDR3: ASSSPRQGSSPLH

J: TRBJ1-2
V: TRBV3-1/TRBV3-2
length: 12
CDR3: ASRHQGADYGYT

J: TRBJ1-2
V: TRBV2
length: 11
CDR3: ASRIQGLYGYT

J: TRBJ1-6
V: TRBV2
length: 17
CDR3: ASSLRGTQYLSYNSPLH

J: TRBJ2-7
V: TRBV16
length: 12
CDR3: ASSRWGGSYEQY

J: TRBJ2-1
V: TRBV5-6
length: 15
CDR3: ASSLVFTGSYYNEQF

J: TRBJ2-1
V: TRBV7-9
length: 16
CDR3: ASSSKIRTSGVVSEQF

J: TRBJ2-3
V: TRBV7-2
length: 17
CDR3: ASSLVPVTSGGFSDTQY

J: TRBJ2-7
V: TRBV6-2/TRBV6-3
length: 13
CDR3: ASSRAGTATYEQY

J: TRBJ1-2
V: TRBV10-2
length: 11
CDR3: ASSETVNYGYT

J: TRBJ1-2
V: TRBV20-1
length: 9
CDR3: SARRDYGYT

J: TRBJ1-1
V: TRBV5-1
length: 12
CDR3: ASSLQIQNTEAF

J: TRBJ2-3
V: TRBV7-3
length: 14
CDR3: ASSLGLAGATDTQY

J: TRBJ2-1
V: TRBV11-3
length: 14
CDR3: ASSLAGTGIYNEQF

J: TRBJ2-1
V: TRBV9
length: 13
CDR3: ASSPSGVGGNEQF